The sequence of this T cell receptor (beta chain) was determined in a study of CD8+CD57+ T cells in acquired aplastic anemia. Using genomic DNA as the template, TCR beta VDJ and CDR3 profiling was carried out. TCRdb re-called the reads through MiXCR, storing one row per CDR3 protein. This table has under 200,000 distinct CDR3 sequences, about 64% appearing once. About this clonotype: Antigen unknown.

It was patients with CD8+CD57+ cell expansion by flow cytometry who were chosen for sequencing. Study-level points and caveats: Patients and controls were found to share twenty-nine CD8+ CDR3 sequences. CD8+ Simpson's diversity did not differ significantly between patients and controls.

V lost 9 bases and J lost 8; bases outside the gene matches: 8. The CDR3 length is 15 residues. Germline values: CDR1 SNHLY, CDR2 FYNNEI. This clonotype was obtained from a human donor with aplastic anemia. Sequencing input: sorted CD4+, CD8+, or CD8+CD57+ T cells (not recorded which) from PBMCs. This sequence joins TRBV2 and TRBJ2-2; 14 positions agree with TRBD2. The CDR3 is CASSGLAGGGGELFF. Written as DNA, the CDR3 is TGTGCCAGTTCCGGACTAGCGGGGGGAGGAGGGGAGCTGTTTTTT.